These T cell receptor beta chains were read from a single sample in a study of T cell responses to AZD1222 COVID-19 vaccine. Profiling relied on immunoSEQ multiplex PCR, and the TCRdb table lists in-frame clones only, not all of them. The table lists approximately 110,000 clones, approximately 88% of them singletons, with approximately 6.9% in the top ten. The specimen was peripheral blood, collected 28 days after the second AZD1222 dose. Source of these receptors: an adult who received the AZD1222 COVID-19 vaccine. Both conserved end residues are part of each CDR3. The D gene is left open where the match is weak. The listing skips clone size in some rows; elsewhere it reads once, few, many or a size class.

abundance,len,d_gene,j_gene,v_gene,CDR3nt,CDR3aa
NA,16,TRBD1,TRBJ1-5,TRBV28,TGTGCCAGCAAGGAACAGGGGGAAGGAAGCAATCAGCCCCAGCATTTT,CASKEQGEGSNQPQHF
NA,15,NA,TRBJ2-5,TRBV29-1,TGCAGCGTTGATCCCGGGGCCTTCTATGCAGAGACCCAGTACTTC,CSVDPGAFYAETQYF
NA,12,NA,TRBJ1-1,TRBV12-3/TRBV12-4,TGTGCCAGCAGTCTCTTTGGCGCTGAAGCTTTCTTT,CASSLFGAEAFF
NA,12,NA,TRBJ1-1,TRBV7-9,TGTGCCAGCAGCTTACTGCGTACTGAAGCTTTCTTT,CASSLLRTEAFF
NA,18,NA,TRBJ1-6,TRBV21-1,TGTGCCAGCTCGCCCGGGACCAGAGGGGTCGGAGAGAATTCACCCCTCCACTTT,CASSPGTRGVGENSPLHF
NA,14,TRBD1,TRBJ2-7,TRBV19,TGTGCCAGTAGTATCCCCGGACAGGGTGAAGAGCAGTACTTC,CASSIPGQGEEQYF
once,16,TRBD1,TRBJ2-5,TRBV5-1,TGCGCCAGCAGCCAAAACCCAGGGGGCGCCGGAGAGACCCAGTACTTC,CASSQNPGGAGETQYF
NA,18,TRBD2,TRBJ2-1,TRBV3-1/TRBV3-2,TGTGCCAGCAGCCAAAGGCGGGCGGGAGCGGGGGGCGTGAATGAGCAGTTCTTC,CASSQRRAGAGGVNEQFF
NA,14,TRBD1,TRBJ1-2,TRBV28,TGTGCCAGCAGTTTAACAGACAGGGGATTTGGCTACACCTTC,CASSLTDRGFGYTF
NA,11,NA,TRBJ2-2,TRBV3-1/TRBV3-2,TGTGCCAGCAGCGACACCGGGGAGCTGTTTTTT,CASSDTGELFF
NA,13,NA,TRBJ1-2,TRBV9,TGTGCCAGCAACGTTCAGGGTGACTATGGCTACACCTTC,CASNVQGDYGYTF
few,14,NA,TRBJ2-7,TRBV7-2,TGTGCCAGCAGCTTCAGGACTATATCCTACGAGCAGTACTTC,CASSFRTISYEQYF
once,14,NA,TRBJ2-3,TRBV6-2/TRBV6-3,TGTGCCAGCAGTTACAGGGGGTCCACAGATACGCAGTATTTT,CASSYRGSTDTQYF
NA,13,TRBD1,TRBJ1-1,TRBV10-3,TGTGCCACGTACAGGGGTATGAACACTGAAGCTTTCTTT,CATYRGMNTEAFF
NA,13,TRBD2,TRBJ2-7,TRBV12-3/TRBV12-4,TGTGCCAGCAGTTTAGTTGGCGGGAGCGAGCAGTACTTC,CASSLVGGSEQYF
NA,12,NA,TRBJ2-7,TRBV6-2/TRBV6-3,TGTGCCAGCAGTTACGGTCTGGGGGAGCAGTACTTC,CASSYGLGEQYF
NA,19,NA,TRBJ2-3,TRBV5-1,TGCGCCAGCACTTGGGGATTAGGGACGCCCGTCGGGAGCACAGATACGCAGTATTTT,CASTWGLGTPVGSTDTQYF
NA,13,NA,TRBJ1-1,TRBV19,TGTGCCAGTAGTATTGCGGATTCCACTGAAGCTTTCTTT,CASSIADSTEAFF
NA,15,NA,TRBJ2-6,TRBV6-5,TGTGCCAGCAGCCAAAGGGATCCTGGGGCCAACGTCCTGACTTTC,CASSQRDPGANVLTF
few,14,TRBD2,TRBJ2-2,TRBV3-1/TRBV3-2,TGTGGAACTAGCGGGGACCCGGGGACCGGGGAGCTGTTTTTT,CGTSGDPGTGELFF
NA,14,NA,TRBJ1-1,TRBV10-3,TGTGCCACCAGGAGACAGGACGGGAACACTGAAGCTTTCTTT,CATRRQDGNTEAFF
NA,15,NA,TRBJ1-3,TRBV6-2/TRBV6-3,TGTGCCAGCAGTTACGGCAGATACTCTGGAAACACCATATATTTT,CASSYGRYSGNTIYF
few,14,NA,TRBJ1-2,TRBV5-1,TGCGCCAGCAGCTTGGATCAGGTATCCTATGGCTACACCTTC,CASSLDQVSYGYTF
NA,14,NA,TRBJ2-2,TRBV13,TGTGCCAGCAGCTCTGGAGGGAACACCGGGGAGCTGTTTTTT,CASSSGGNTGELFF
NA,12,TRBD1,TRBJ1-1,TRBV25-1,TGTGCCAGCGACGGACTAGGGACAGGAGCTTTCTTT,CASDGLGTGAFF
NA,13,NA,TRBJ1-6,TRBV3-1/TRBV3-2,TGTGCCAGCAGCCAAGTATCTAATTCACCCCTCCACTTT,CASSQVSNSPLHF
NA,15,TRBD2,TRBJ2-3,TRBV3-1/TRBV3-2,TGTGCCAGCAGCCTGACTAGCGGGGCGACAGATACGCAGTATTTT,CASSLTSGATDTQYF
NA,16,NA,TRBJ2-2,TRBV4-3,TGCGCCAGCAGCCAAGGGACTTCCATGAACACCGGGGAGCTGTTTTTT,CASSQGTSMNTGELFF
NA,15,TRBD2,TRBJ2-7,TRBV11-1,TGTGCCAGCAGCTTAAGGACTAGCGGGGACTACGAGCAGTACTTC,CASSLRTSGDYEQYF
NA,19,TRBD2,TRBJ2-3,TRBV11-2,TGTGCCAGCAGCTTACGTCCTTCTGGGAGCGGGGGGGCCACAGATACGCAGTATTTT,CASSLRPSGSGGATDTQYF
NA,12,NA,TRBJ1-1,TRBV3-1/TRBV3-2,TGTGCCAGCAGCCCCCTCGCAGGTGAAGCTTTCTTT,CASSPLAGEAFF
NA,21,NA,TRBJ1-6,TRBV15,TGTGCCACCAGCTCCTGGAAGGGTACGACAAGAAGTTCTTCCTATAATTCACCCCTCCACTTT,CATSSWKGTTRSSSYNSPLHF
NA,16,NA,TRBJ2-5,TRBV7-6,TGTGCCAGCAGCTTATTCGTTGGGGGGGGCCGAGAGACCCAGTACTTC,CASSLFVGGGRETQYF
NA,15,NA,TRBJ1-6,TRBV27,TGTGCCAGCAGTTTCTCAGGGACCTATAATTCACCCCTCCACTTT,CASSFSGTYNSPLHF
NA,13,TRBD1,TRBJ2-5,TRBV5-8,TGTGCCAGCAGCGACGGACAGGGGGGGACCCAGTACTTC,CASSDGQGGTQYF
NA,14,NA,TRBJ1-5,TRBV11-2,TGTGCCAGCAGCCGGACAGCTAGCAATCAGCCCCAGCATTTT,CASSRTASNQPQHF
NA,13,TRBD1,TRBJ1-1,TRBV5-1,TGCGCCAGCAGCCAAGGACAGGGCGGTGAAGCTTTCTTT,CASSQGQGGEAFF
NA,14,NA,TRBJ2-5,TRBV9,TGTGCCAGCAGCGGACGGGGACGGCAAGAGACCCAGTACTTC,CASSGRGRQETQYF